These T cell receptor beta chains were read from a single sample in a study of glioma-infiltrating T cells. MiXCR was run by TCRdb on the multiplex PCR reads, yielding one entry per CDR3 protein. The sample lists about 410,000 distinct CDR3 sequences; about 40% were seen once. The sequencing sample was made of glioma tissue, nonneoplastic brain tissue, or PBMCs (not recorded which). All receptors come from a human donor with low-grade glioma or glioblastoma, undergoing nonglioma brain surgery, or in good health (not recorded which). The CDR3 runs from the conserved cysteine through the conserved F or W. A D gene is named only where the DNA matches it firmly. For some rows the clone size is stated as once, few or many, or as a class when expanded; others skip it.

TRBD2,NA,TRBV5-1,TRBJ2-1,TGCGCCAACAGCTCGGGCGGGACTAGCAGAACTTACAATGAGCAGTTCTTC,CANSSGGTSRTYNEQFF
TRBD1,NA,TRBV7-9,TRBJ1-2,TGTGCCAGCAGACCGCCGTGGGCGGGGACAGAGTATGGCTACACCTTC,CASRPPWAGTEYGYTF
TRBD1,NA,TRBV27,TRBJ1-2,TGTGCCAGCAGTAAGAGGGACAGCTACTATGGCTACACCTTC,CASSKRDSYYGYTF
TRBD1,few,TRBV4-3,TRBJ1-4,TGCGCCAGCAGCCAAGAAGGCGGACAGGGACATGAAAAACTGTTTTTT,CASSQEGGQGHEKLFF
NA,many,TRBV27,TRBJ2-7,TGTGCCAGCAGCGGACAGTTATCCTACGAGCAGTACTTC,CASSGQLSYEQYF
TRBD1,many,TRBV27,TRBJ2-7,TGTGCCAGCAGTGCTACCGGGACAGGGGTCTACGAGCAGTACTTC,CASSATGTGVYEQYF
NA,few,TRBV2,TRBJ1-5,TGTGCCAGCAGTGACAAAACTAGCAATCAGCCCCAGCATTTT,CASSDKTSNQPQHF
NA,NA,TRBV2,TRBJ1-6,TGTGCCAGCAGTGGGGGGAGCTCCTATAATTCACCCCTCCACTTT,CASSGGSSYNSPLHF
NA,NA,TRBV10-3,TRBJ1-2,TGTGCCATCAGTGATGGGAGGGGCAGACCAGGCGCGGCCTATGGCTACACCTTC,CAISDGRGRPGAAYGYTF
NA,few,TRBV6-9,TRBJ1-4,TGTGCCAGCAGTTATTTGTGGGGGACAAATGAAAAACTGTTTTTT,CASSYLWGTNEKLFF
NA,few,TRBV7-9,TRBJ2-1,TGTGCCAGCAGCCCACCGGGTTTCGGTGGGAATGAGCAGTTCTTC,CASSPPGFGGNEQFF
NA,few,TRBV19,TRBJ1-1,TGTGCCAGTAGTATAGATCCAGCAACAAACACTGAAGCTTTCTTT,CASSIDPATNTEAFF
TRBD1,NA,TRBV28,TRBJ2-3,TGTGCCAGCAGTCCTAGACAGGGGACAGATACGCAGTATTTT,CASSPRQGTDTQYF
NA,NA,TRBV2,TRBJ1-6,TGTGCCAGCAGTGGAAATTCACCCCTCCACTTT,CASSGNSPLHF
TRBD2,few,TRBV5-1,TRBJ2-7,TGCGCCAGCAGCAGAGCGGGGGGCTCCTACGAGCAGTACTTC,CASSRAGGSYEQYF
TRBD1,once,TRBV5-4,TRBJ2-1,TGTGCCAGCAACATCGGACAGGGACTCTACAATGAGCAGTTCTTC,CASNIGQGLYNEQFF
NA,many,TRBV6-2/TRBV6-3,TRBJ2-1,TGTGCCAGCAGTTACTCTCGCGGTGCGAGCTCCTACAATGAGCAGTTCTTC,CASSYSRGASSYNEQFF
TRBD2,many,TRBV20-1,TRBJ2-3,TGCAGTGCGGTCGGGGCGGGAGTTACAGATACGCAGTATTTT,CSAVGAGVTDTQYF
NA,once,TRBV19,TRBJ2-2,TGTGCCAGTAGTATAGTACAGACACCCGGGGAGCTGTTTTTT,CASSIVQTPGELFF
NA,NA,TRBV7-2,TRBJ2-1,TGTGCCAGCAGCTCGATTGGCGGCTCCTACAATGAGCAGTTCTTC,CASSSIGGSYNEQFF
TRBD1,many,TRBV28,TRBJ1-2,TGTGCCAGCAGTTCATCGGACAGGTTGTTAGCGGGTCACACCTTC,CASSSSDRLLAGHTF
NA,NA,TRBV28,TRBJ1-1,TGTGCCAGCAGTTCCATCGGAAGAAACACTAAAGCTTTCTTT,CASSSIGRNTKAFF
TRBD1,NA,TRBV28,TRBJ1-3,TGTGCCGGCAGTAACTACAGGGGCGCCTCTGGAAACACCATATATTTT,CAGSNYRGASGNTIYF
TRBD1,NA,TRBV7-2,TRBJ2-7,TGTGCCAGCAGCCAGGGGACAGGTTCCTACGAGCAGTACTTC,CASSQGTGSYEQYF
TRBD1,many,TRBV27,TRBJ2-7,TGTGCCAGCAGTCCAAGACAGGGGGCCGAGCAGTACTTC,CASSPRQGAEQYF